This T cell receptor beta chain stems from a study of blood T cell repertoires in COVID-19. About the study: Donors in the United States, Italy and Spain gave samples during acute or convalescent COVID-19. Nucleic acid was either cDNA or gDNA, and it came from T cells, B-cell-depleted T cells, or PBMCs.

Sequencing was performed with immunoSEQ multiplex PCR; in TCRdb, only in-frame clones are kept and a portion is missing. This sample has about 200,000 clones, with about 87% found just once. The CDR3 extends over 14 amino acids. V was trimmed by 1 base and J by 7 bases, leaving 13 bases between them. The germline gives CDR1 LNHDA, CDR2 SQIVND (reference sequence). The TCR originated in a man aged 55 to 70 who had recovered from COVID-19. The chain couples TRBV19 to TRBJ2-5, with D possibly matching TRBD2 (6 bases). The sample taken for sequencing was peripheral blood. This chain's CDR3 is CASSIGSGSGTQYF. In DNA, the CDR3 is TGTGCCAGTAGTATAGGGAGCGGGTCGGGGACCCAGTACTTC.